This T cell receptor (beta chain) was sequenced during a study of cytomegalovirus exposure and HLA in healthy donors. Overall study: From HLA-typed donors, an early data release held about 85 million unique TCRs. Whole-study findings and limits: V- and J-gene trimming in TCR beta was tied to a missense DCLRE1C variant by an analysis performed later.

Trimming removed 4 bases from V and 6 bases from J; junction bases left unmatched: 4. The CDR3 covers 13 residues. Germline-derived CDR1 and CDR2 are SGHRS and YFSETQ. With respect to this clone: Its antigen remains unidentified.

It was with 60 Vbeta and 13 Jbeta primers that the PCR ran. Produced via immunoSEQ multiplex PCR; TCRdb's table is partial and in-frame only. Of under 150,000 clones in the sample, 73% were seen once. What was sequenced was PBMCs. The chain employs TRBV5-1 and TRBJ2-5; 9 positions agree with TRBD1. This receptor was identified in a woman aged 40 to 50 in good health and CMV-seronegative. CDR3 sequence: CASSGTGSQTQYF. The CDR3 DNA is TGCGCCAGCAGCGGGACAGGGAGCCAGACCCAGTACTTC.